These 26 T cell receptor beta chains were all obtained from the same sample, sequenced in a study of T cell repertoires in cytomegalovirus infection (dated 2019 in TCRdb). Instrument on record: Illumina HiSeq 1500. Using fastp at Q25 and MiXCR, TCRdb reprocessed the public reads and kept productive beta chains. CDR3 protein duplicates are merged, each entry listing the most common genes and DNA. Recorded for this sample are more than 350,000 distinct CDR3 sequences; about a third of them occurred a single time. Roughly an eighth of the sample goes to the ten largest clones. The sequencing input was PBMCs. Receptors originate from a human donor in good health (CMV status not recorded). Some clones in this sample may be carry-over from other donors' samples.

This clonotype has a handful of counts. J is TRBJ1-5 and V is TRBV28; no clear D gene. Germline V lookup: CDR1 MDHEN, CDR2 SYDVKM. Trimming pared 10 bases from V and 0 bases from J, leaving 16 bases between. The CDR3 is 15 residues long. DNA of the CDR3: TGTGCCACGACAATCGGGGATTTTAGCAATCAGCCCCAGCATTTT. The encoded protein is CATTIGDFSNQPQHF.

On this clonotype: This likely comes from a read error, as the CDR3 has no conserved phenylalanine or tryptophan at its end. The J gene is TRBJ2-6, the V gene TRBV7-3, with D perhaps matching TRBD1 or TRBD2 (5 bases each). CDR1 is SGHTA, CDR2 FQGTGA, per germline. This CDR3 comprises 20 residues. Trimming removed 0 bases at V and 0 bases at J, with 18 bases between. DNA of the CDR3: TGTGCCAGCAGCTTAACGGCGGGCGCAGGGCTCAGCTCTGGGGCCAACGTCCTGACTTTG. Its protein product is CASSLTAGAGLSSGANVLTL.

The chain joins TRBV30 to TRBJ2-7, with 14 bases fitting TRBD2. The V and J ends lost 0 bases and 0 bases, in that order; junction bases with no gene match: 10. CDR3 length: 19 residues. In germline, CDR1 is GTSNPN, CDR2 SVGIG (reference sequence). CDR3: CAWSVIGLAGGAISYEQYF. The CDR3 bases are TGTGCCTGGAGTGTAATTGGACTAGCGGGGGGCGCGATCTCCTACGAGCAGTACTTC.

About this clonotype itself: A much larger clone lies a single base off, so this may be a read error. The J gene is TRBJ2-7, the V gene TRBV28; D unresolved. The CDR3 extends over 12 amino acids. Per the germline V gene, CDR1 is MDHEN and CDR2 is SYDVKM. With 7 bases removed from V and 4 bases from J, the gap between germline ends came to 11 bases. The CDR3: CASIIQPYEQYF. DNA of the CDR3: TGTGCCAGCATTATACAGCCGTACGAGCAGTACTTC.

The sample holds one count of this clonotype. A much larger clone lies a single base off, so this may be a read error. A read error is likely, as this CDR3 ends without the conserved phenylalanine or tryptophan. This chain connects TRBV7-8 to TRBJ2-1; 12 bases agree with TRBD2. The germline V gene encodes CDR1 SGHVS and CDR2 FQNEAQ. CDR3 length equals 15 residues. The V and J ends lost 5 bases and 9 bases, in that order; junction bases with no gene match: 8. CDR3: CASSTLAGGSGEQFL. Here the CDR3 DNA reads TGTGCCAGCAGCACACTAGCGGGGGGCTCGGGTGAGCAGTTCTTA.

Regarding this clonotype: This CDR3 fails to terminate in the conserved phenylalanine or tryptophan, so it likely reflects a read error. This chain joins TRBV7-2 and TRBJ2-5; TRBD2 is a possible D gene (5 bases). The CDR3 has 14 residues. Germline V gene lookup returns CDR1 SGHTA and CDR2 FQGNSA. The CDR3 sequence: CVSTGGLAVGTQYI. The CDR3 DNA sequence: TGTGTCAGCACCGGAGGCCTAGCAGTGGGGACCCAGTACATC.

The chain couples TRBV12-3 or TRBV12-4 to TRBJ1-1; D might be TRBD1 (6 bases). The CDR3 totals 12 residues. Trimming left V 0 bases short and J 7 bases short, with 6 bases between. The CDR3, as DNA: TGTGCCAGCAGTTTAGCGACAGGTGAAGCTTTCTTT. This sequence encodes CASSLATGEAFF.

The CDR3 loop reads CASSTLGRGNTGELFF. DNA for the CDR3: TGTGCCAGCAGCACCCTGGGCAGGGGGAACACCGGGGAGCTGTTTTTT. The chain couples TRBV28 to TRBJ2-2; TRBD1 is a possible D gene (6 bases). This CDR3 comprises 16 residues. Trimming shortened V by 6 bases and J by 1 base, and 15 bases separated the two germline ends. CDR1 and CDR2 from the germline V gene are MDHEN and SYDVKM. The entire variable domain, with the rest obtained from reference TRBV28 and TRBJ2-2, is as follows: DVKVTQSSRYLVKRTGEKVFLECVQDMDHENMFWYRQDPGLGLRLIYFSYDVKMKEKGDIPEGYSVSREKKERFSLILESASTNQTSMYLCASSTLGRGNTGELFFGEGSRLTVL.

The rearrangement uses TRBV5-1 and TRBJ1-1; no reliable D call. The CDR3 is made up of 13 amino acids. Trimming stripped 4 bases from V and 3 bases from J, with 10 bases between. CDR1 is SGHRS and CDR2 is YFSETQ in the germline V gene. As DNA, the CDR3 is TGCGCCAGCAGCCTGTCTGCGGACACTGAAGCTTTCTTT. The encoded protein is CASSLSADTEAFF.

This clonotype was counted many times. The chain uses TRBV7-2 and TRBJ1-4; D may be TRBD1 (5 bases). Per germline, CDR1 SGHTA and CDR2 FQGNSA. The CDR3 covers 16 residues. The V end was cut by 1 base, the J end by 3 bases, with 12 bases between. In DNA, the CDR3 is TGTGCCAGCAGCTTAGTAAAGACAGTTGCTAATGAAAAACTGTTTTTT. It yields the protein CASSLVKTVANEKLFF.

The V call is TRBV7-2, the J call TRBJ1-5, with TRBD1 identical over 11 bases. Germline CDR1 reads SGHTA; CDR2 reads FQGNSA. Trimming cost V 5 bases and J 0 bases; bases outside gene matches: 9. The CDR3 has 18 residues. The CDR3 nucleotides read TGTGCCAGCAGCCCCCTCGGACAGGGGGCCCTTAGCAATCAGCCCCAGCATTTT. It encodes CASSPLGQGALSNQPQHF.

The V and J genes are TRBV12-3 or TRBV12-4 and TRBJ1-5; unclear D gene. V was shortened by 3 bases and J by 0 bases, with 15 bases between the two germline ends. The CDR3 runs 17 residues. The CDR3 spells CASSFEVGRHSNQPQHF. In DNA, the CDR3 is TGTGCCAGCAGTTTTGAGGTCGGCAGGCATAGCAATCAGCCCCAGCATTTT.

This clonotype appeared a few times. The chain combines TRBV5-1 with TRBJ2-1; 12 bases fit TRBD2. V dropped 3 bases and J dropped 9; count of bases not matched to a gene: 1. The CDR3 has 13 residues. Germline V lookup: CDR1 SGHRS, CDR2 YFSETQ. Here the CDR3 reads CASSSTSGGEQFF. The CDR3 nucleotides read TGCGCCAGCAGCTCGACTAGCGGGGGTGAGCAGTTCTTC. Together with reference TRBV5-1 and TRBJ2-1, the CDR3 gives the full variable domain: KAGVTQTPRYLIKTRGQQVTLSCSPISGHRSVSWYQQTPGQGLQFLFEYFSETQRNKGNFPGRFSGRQFSNSRSEMNVSTLELGDSALYLCASSSTSGGEQFFGPGTRLTVL.

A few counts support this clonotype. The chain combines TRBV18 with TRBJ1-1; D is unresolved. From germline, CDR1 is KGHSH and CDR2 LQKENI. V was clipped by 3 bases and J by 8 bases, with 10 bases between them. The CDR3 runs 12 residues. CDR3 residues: CASSPFGREAFF. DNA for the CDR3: TGTGCCAGCTCACCTTTCGGGAGGGAAGCTTTCTTT. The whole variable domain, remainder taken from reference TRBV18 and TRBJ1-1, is NAGVMQNPRHLVRRRGQEARLRCSPMKGHSHVYWYRQLPEEGLKFMVYLQKENIIDESGMPKERFSAEFPKEGPSILRIQQVVRGDSAAYFCASSPFGREAFFGQGTRLTVV.

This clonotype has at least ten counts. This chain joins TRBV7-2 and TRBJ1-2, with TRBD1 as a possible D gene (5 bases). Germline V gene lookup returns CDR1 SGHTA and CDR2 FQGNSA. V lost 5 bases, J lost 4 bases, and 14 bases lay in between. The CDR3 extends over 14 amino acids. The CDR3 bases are TGTGCCAGCAGCCCCAGAAGGGGCCTCTATGGCTACACCTTC. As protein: CASSPRRGLYGYTF.

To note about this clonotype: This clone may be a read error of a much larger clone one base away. CDR3 sequence reads: CASSPGLAYNEKFF. CDR3 bases: TGTGCCAGCAGCCCCGGACTAGCATACAATGAGAAGTTCTTC. The chain links TRBV7-2 to TRBJ2-1; TRBD2 agrees at 8 bases. The CDR3 length is 14 residues. Germline loops: CDR1 SGHTA, CDR2 FQGNSA.

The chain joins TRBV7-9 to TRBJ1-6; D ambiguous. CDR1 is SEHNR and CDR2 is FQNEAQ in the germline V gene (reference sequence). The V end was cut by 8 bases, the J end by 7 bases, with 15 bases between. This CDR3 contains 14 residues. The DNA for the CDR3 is TGTGCCAGCCGAAAAGAGGGTGTGAATTCACCCCTCCACTTT. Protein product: CASRKEGVNSPLHF.

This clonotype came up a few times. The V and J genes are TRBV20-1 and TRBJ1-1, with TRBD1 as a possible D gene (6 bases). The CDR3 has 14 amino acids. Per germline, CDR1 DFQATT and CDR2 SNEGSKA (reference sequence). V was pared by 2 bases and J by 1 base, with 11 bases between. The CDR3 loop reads CSARPTGWNTEAFF. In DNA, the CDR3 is TGCAGTGCTAGACCGACAGGTTGGAACACTGAAGCTTTCTTT.

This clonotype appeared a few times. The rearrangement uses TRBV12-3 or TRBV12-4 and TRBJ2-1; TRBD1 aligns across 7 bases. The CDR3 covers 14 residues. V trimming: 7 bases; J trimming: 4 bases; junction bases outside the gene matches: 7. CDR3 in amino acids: CASTQGQLYNEQFF. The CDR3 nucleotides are TGTGCCAGCACCCAGGGACAGCTGTACAATGAGCAGTTCTTC.

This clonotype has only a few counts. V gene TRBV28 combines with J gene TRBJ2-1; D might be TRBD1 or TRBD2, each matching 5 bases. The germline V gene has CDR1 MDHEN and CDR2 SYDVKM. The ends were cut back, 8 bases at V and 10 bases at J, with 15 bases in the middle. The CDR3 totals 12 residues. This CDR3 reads CASFGTRVEQFF. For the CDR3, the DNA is TGTGCCAGCTTTGGGACGAGAGTGGAGCAGTTCTTC.

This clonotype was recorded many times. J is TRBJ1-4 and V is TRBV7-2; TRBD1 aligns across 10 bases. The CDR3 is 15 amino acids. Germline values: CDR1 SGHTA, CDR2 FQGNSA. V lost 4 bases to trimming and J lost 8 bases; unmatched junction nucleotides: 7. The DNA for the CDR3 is TGTGCCAGCAGCTCCGGACAGGGGGTAGGAGAAAAACTGTTTTTT. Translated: CASSSGQGVGEKLFF.

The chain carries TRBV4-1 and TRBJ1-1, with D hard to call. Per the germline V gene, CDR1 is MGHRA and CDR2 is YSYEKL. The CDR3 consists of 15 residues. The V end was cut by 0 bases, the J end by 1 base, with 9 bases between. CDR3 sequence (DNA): TGCGCCAGCAGCCAAGATCCTTCTTGGAACACTGAAGCTTTCTTT. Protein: CASSQDPSWNTEAFF.

The DNA for the CDR3 is TGCAGTGCAGGGTTCAGTAATTCACCCCTCCACTTT. Protein product: CSAGFSNSPLHF. V usage is TRBV20-1 and J usage is TRBJ1-6; no reliable D call. The CDR3 has 12 amino acids. Trimming stripped 6 bases from V and 6 bases from J, with 9 bases between. Germline-derived CDR1 and CDR2 are DFQATT and SNEGSKA (reference sequence).

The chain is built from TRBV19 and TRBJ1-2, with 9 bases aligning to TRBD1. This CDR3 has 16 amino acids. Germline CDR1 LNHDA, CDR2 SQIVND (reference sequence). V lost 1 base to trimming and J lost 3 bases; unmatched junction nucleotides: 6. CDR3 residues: CASSIGGTGKYYGYTF. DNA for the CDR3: TGTGCCAGTAGTATAGGAGGGACAGGGAAATACTATGGCTACACCTTC. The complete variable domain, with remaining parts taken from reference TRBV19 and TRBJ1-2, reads DGGITQSPKYLFRKEGQNVTLSCEQNLNHDAMYWYRQDPGQGLRLIYYSQIVNDFQKGDIAEGYSVSREKKESFPLTVTSAQKNPTAFYLCASSIGGTGKYYGYTFGSGTRLTVV.

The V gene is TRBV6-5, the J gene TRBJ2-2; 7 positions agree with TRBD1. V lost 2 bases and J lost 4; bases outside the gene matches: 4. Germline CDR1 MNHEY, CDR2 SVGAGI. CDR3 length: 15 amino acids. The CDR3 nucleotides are TGTGCCAGCAGTTACCGACAGGGCGGCACCGGGGAGCTGTTTTTT. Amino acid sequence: CASSYRQGGTGELFF.

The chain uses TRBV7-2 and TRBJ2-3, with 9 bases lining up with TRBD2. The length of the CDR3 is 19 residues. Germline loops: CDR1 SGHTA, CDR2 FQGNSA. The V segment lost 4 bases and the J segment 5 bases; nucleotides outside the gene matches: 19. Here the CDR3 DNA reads TGTGCCAGCAGCTCACTCCCACCGATGAGCGGGGGGCCGGGAGATACGCAGTATTTT. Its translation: CASSSLPPMSGGPGDTQYF.